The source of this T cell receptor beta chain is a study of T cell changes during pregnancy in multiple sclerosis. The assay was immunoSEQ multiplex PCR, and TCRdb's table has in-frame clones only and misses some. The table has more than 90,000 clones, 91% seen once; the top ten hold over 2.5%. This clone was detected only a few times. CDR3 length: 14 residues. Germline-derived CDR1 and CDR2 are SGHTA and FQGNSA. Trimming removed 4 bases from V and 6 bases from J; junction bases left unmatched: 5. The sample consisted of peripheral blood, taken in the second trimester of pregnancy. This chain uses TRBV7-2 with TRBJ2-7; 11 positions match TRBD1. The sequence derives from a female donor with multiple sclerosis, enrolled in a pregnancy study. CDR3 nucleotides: TGTGCCAGCAGCTCTCGGGACAGGGGGGCCGAGCAGTACTTC. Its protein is CASSSRDRGAEQYF.